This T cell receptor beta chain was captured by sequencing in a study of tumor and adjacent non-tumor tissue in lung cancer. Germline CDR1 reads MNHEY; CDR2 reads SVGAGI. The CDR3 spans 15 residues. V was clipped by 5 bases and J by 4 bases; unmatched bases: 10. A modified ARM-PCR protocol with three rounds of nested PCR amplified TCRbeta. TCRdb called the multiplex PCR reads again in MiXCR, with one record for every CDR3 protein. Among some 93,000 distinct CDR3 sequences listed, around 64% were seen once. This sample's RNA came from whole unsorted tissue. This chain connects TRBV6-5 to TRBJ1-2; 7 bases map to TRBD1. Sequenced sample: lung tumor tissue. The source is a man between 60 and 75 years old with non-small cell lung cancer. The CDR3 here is CASSPTDRVGYGYTF. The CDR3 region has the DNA TGTGCCAGCAGTCCGACCGACAGGGTCGGCTATGGCTACACCTTC.